A selection of T cell receptor beta chains follows, all from one sample in a study of blood T cell repertoires in COVID-19. Profiling relied on immunoSEQ multiplex PCR, and the TCRdb table lists in-frame clones only, not all of them. The table records 430,000 or so clones, over 75% of them present only once. The sequenced sample consisted of PBMCs or T cells enriched from blood (not recorded which). These TCRs come from a woman aged 40 to 50 who had recovered from COVID-19. CDR3s include the opening cysteine and the closing phenylalanine or tryptophan. The order of the fields is V gene, clone size, D gene, J gene, CDR3 protein, CDR3 DNA. The D gene is left open where the match is weak. Some rows have no size entry. The others give once, few or many, or a class for an expanded clone.

TRBV6-5	-	-	TRBJ2-3	CASSYSGRRGDTQYF	TGTGCCAGCAGTTACTCGGGTCGGCGCGGGGATACGCAGTATTTT
TRBV7-2	-	TRBD1	TRBJ1-6	CASSPRQGTTSPLHF	TGTGCCAGCAGCCCTAGACAGGGGACCACTTCACCCCTCCACTTT
TRBV23-1	-	-	TRBJ2-1	CASSHQDRVNEQFF	TGCGCCAGCAGTCACCAGGACAGAGTCAATGAGCAGTTCTTC
TRBV7-8	-	-	TRBJ1-3	CASSFPGIGNTIYF	TGTGCCAGCAGCTTTCCGGGGATTGGAAACACCATATATTTT
TRBV29-1	-	-	TRBJ1-2	CSVEDVGGFDGYTF	TGCAGCGTTGAAGATGTGGGGGGTTTCGACGGCTACACCTTC
TRBV27	once	-	TRBJ1-4	CASSGPGATNEKLFF	TGTGCCAGCAGTGGGCCCGGGGCAACTAATGAAAAACTGTTTTTT
TRBV7-2	few	-	TRBJ1-3	CASSLSLAIGNTIYF	TGTGCCAGCAGCTTATCTTTGGCCATTGGAAACACCATATATTTT
TRBV28	few	-	TRBJ2-2	CASREGGATGELFF	TGTGCCAGCAGGGAAGGGGGGGCCACCGGGGAGCTGTTTTTT
TRBV6-5	-	-	TRBJ2-7	CASRPSGTLAYEQYF	TGTGCCAGCAGACCCTCCGGGACTTTAGCCTACGAGCAGTACTTC
TRBV7-2	-	TRBD2	TRBJ2-7	CASSFPTSGSHEQYF	TGTGCCAGCAGCTTCCCGACTAGCGGGAGTCACGAGCAGTACTTC
TRBV27	-	-	TRBJ2-7	CASSLSSPPAGEQYF	TGTGCCAGCAGTTTATCCTCACCTCCGGCGGGGGAGCAGTACTTC
TRBV7-2	-	-	TRBJ2-5	CASSLVRGGETQYF	TGTGCCAGCAGCTTGGTCAGGGGCGGAGAGACCCAGTACTTC
TRBV5-1	-	-	TRBJ1-1	CASSLGGDTEAFF	TGCGCCAGCAGCTTGGGCGGGGACACTGAAGCTTTCTTT
TRBV12-5	-	TRBD1	TRBJ2-7	CASGSGQGDLYEQYF	TGTGCTAGTGGTTCAGGACAGGGGGATCTCTACGAGCAGTACTTC
TRBV5-4	-	-	TRBJ2-7	CATQGSSYEQYF	TGTGCCACCCAGGGAAGCTCCTACGAGCAGTACTTC
TRBV24-1	-	-	TRBJ2-1	CATSDSAGHFLDNEQFF	TGTGCCACCAGTGATTCAGCAGGACACTTCCTCGACAATGAGCAGTTCTTC
TRBV7-9	-	-	TRBJ1-2	CASSSEYPINYGYTF	TGTGCCAGCAGCTCGGAGTACCCGATTAACTATGGCTACACCTTC
TRBV19	-	TRBD1	TRBJ1-6	CASSTITGTGSGNSPLHF	TGTGCCAGTAGTACAATTACCGGGACAGGGTCTGGTAATTCACCCCTCCACTTT
TRBV19	-	-	TRBJ2-1	CASRQGRSKDEQFF	TGTGCCAGTAGACAGGGTCGATCGAAAGATGAGCAGTTCTTC
TRBV7-8	-	-	TRBJ2-7	CASSLGTGPIYEQYF	TGTGCCAGCAGCTTAGGAACAGGACCAATCTACGAGCAGTACTTC
TRBV28	-	-	TRBJ1-5	CASSRGQPQHF	TGTGCCAGCAGTAGGGGTCAGCCCCAGCATTTT
TRBV30	-	-	TRBJ2-1	CAWSVRTGQFF	TGTGCCTGGAGTGTACGAACGGGGCAGTTCTTC
TRBV7-9	once	-	TRBJ1-1	CASSLKQGSNTEAFF	TGTGCCAGCAGTCTCAAACAGGGTTCGAACACTGAAGCTTTCTTT
TRBV13	-	-	TRBJ2-7	CASSLVSEQYF	TGTGCCAGCAGCTTAGTCAGCGAGCAGTACTTC
TRBV11-2	-	-	TRBJ1-1	CASSHQGRSEAFF	TGTGCCAGCAGTCATCAGGGTAGGTCTGAAGCTTTCTTT
TRBV19	-	TRBD1	TRBJ1-5	CASREDRDNQPQHF	TGTGCCAGTCGGGAGGACAGGGACAATCAGCCCCAGCATTTT
TRBV10-3	-	-	TRBJ2-5	CATYPGGQETQYF	TGTGCCACCTACCCCGGGGGCCAAGAGACCCAGTACTTC
TRBV21-1	once	-	TRBJ2-5	CASSKERQDKKETQYF	TGTGCCAGCAGCAAAGAGAGACAGGACAAAAAAGAGACCCAGTACTTC
TRBV12-3/TRBV12-4	-	-	TRBJ2-7	CASSLSLLRGLYF	TGTGCCAGCAGTTTGTCTCTGTTAAGGGGTTTGTACTTC
TRBV7-2	once	-	TRBJ2-7	CASSPDPPARGYEQYF	TGTGCCAGCAGCCCGGACCCCCCGGCGCGGGGATACGAGCAGTACTTC
TRBV5-6	-	TRBD2	TRBJ2-1	CASSSGLAGDNEQFF	TGTGCCAGCAGCTCCGGACTAGCGGGGGACAATGAGCAGTTCTTC
TRBV7-9	-	-	TRBJ2-4	CASSLRQGIQYF	TGTGCCAGCAGCTTACGGCAGGGGATTCAGTACTTC
TRBV3-1/TRBV3-2	-	TRBD1	TRBJ1-6	CASSHRQGRDSPLHF	TGTGCCAGCAGCCATCGACAGGGACGAGATTCACCCCTCCACTTT
TRBV5-4	-	TRBD1	TRBJ1-2	CASSPGTGNGYTF	TGTGCCAGCAGCCCCGGGACAGGAAATGGCTACACCTTC
TRBV15	-	TRBD1	TRBJ1-1	CATSNRDRGKTEAFF	TGTGCCACCAGCAACCGGGACAGGGGAAAAACTGAAGCTTTCTTT
TRBV7-2	few	-	TRBJ1-2	CASSASTLVYGYTF	TGTGCCAGCAGCGCCTCGACCCTAGTCTATGGCTACACCTTC
TRBV19	-	-	TRBJ1-4	CASSIGGAGEKLFF	TGTGCCAGTAGTATAGGGGGCGCGGGAGAAAAACTGTTTTTT
TRBV7-2	-	-	TRBJ2-7	CASSLVAAAYEQYF	TGTGCCAGCAGCTTAGTAGCGGCCGCCTACGAGCAGTACTTC
TRBV10-3	-	TRBD1	TRBJ2-7	CAIRGDRGEQYF	TGTGCCATCAGGGGGGACAGAGGCGAGCAGTACTTC
TRBV18	-	TRBD1	TRBJ1-5	CASSPQDRVDGQPQHF	TGTGCCAGCTCACCACAGGACAGGGTTGACGGTCAGCCCCAGCATTTT
TRBV5-5	few	-	TRBJ1-2	CASSSDSLSYGYTF	TGTGCCAGCAGCTCGGACAGCCTTAGCTATGGCTACACCTTC
TRBV7-6	-	TRBD2	TRBJ2-1	CASSLALAGVGEQFF	TGTGCCAGCAGCTTAGCACTAGCGGGAGTGGGTGAGCAGTTCTTC
TRBV7-2	-	TRBD2	TRBJ2-7	CASSLEGGRGSAEQYF	TGTGCCAGCAGCTTAGAGGGCGGGAGGGGATCAGCCGAGCAGTACTTC
TRBV30	-	-	TRBJ2-5	CALSWDIRPMYQETQYF	TGTGCCCTTTCTTGGGACATCCGACCTATGTACCAAGAGACCCAGTACTTC
TRBV6-5	once	-	TRBJ2-7	CASSYRPGYEQYF	TGTGCCAGCAGCTACCGCCCCGGGTACGAGCAGTACTTC
TRBV12-3/TRBV12-4	-	-	TRBJ2-1	CASSLRTQQFF	TGTGCCAGCAGTTTGCGGACTCAGCAGTTCTTC
TRBV29-1	-	-	TRBJ1-1	CSVERRLNTEAFF	TGCAGCGTTGAGAGGCGTTTGAACACTGAAGCTTTCTTT
TRBV13	-	TRBD2	TRBJ2-7	CASSLGLAGKEQYF	TGTGCCAGCAGCCTAGGACTAGCGGGAAAGGAGCAGTACTTC
TRBV18	-	-	TRBJ1-1	CASSATGLNTEAFF	TGTGCCAGCTCAGCGACAGGTTTGAACACTGAAGCTTTCTTT
TRBV7-9	-	TRBD1	TRBJ1-6	CASSSQGQNNSPLHF	TGTGCCAGCAGCTCCCAGGGACAGAATAATTCACCCCTCCACTTT
TRBV19	-	TRBD2	TRBJ2-1	CASSIFSGERENEQFF	TGTGCCAGTAGTATCTTTAGCGGGGAGAGGGAGAATGAGCAGTTCTTC
TRBV21-1	-	-	TRBJ2-7	CASSNIGAGPYEQYF	TGTGCCAGCAGCAACATCGGAGCGGGGCCCTACGAGCAGTACTTC
TRBV15	few	-	TRBJ2-2	CATSRDIKRNTGELFF	TGTGCCACCAGCAGAGATATTAAGCGGAACACCGGGGAGCTGTTTTTT
TRBV7-8	-	TRBD2	TRBJ2-1	CASIHRFLAGGASYNEQFF	TGTGCCAGCATCCACCGATTCTTAGCGGGAGGCGCGTCCTACAATGAGCAGTTCTTC
TRBV6-5	-	-	TRBJ1-2	CASTDATGGYGYTF	TGTGCCAGCACAGACGCGACAGGAGGATATGGCTACACCTTC